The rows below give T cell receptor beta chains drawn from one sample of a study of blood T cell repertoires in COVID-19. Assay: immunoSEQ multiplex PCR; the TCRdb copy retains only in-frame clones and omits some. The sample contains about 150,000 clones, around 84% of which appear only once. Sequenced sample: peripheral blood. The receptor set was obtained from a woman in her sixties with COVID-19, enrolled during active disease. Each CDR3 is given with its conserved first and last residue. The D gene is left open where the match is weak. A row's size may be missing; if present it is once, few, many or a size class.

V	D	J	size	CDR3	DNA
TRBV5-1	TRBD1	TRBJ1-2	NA	CASSSKGQGNYGYTF	TGCGCCAGCAGCTCGAAAGGACAGGGGAACTATGGCTACACCTTC
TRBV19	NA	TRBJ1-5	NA	CASSIVWGSNQPQHF	TGTGCCAGTAGTATAGTATGGGGCAGCAATCAGCCCCAGCATTTT
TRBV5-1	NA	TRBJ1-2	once	CASSLAGGLSGYTF	TGCGCCAGCAGCTTGGCCGGGGGGCTTAGTGGCTACACCTTC
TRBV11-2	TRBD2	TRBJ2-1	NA	CASSVTSGDYNEQFF	TGTGCCAGCAGTGTAACTAGCGGGGATTACAATGAGCAGTTCTTC
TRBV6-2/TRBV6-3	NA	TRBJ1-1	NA	CASSYPRTGLNTEAFF	TGTGCCAGCAGTTACCCTAGAACAGGACTGAACACTGAAGCTTTCTTT
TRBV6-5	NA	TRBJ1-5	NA	CASIPARGGQPQHF	TGTGCCAGCATCCCCGCAAGGGGCGGTCAGCCCCAGCATTTT
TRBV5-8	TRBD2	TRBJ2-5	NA	CASSPGLAGVHQETQYF	TGTGCCAGCAGCCCGGGACTAGCGGGGGTGCACCAAGAGACCCAGTACTTC
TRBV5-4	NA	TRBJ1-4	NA	CASSSREGEKLFF	TGTGCCAGCAGCTCACGGGAGGGTGAAAAACTGTTTTTT
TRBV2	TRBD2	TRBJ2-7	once	CASNGLAGGVYEQYF	TGTGCCAGCAACGGACTAGCGGGAGGTGTCTACGAGCAGTACTTC
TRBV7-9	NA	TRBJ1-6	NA	CASSFGTSNSPLHF	TGTGCCAGCAGCTTCGGGACATCTAATTCACCCCTCCACTTT
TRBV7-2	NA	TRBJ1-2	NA	CASSLEGGVLAGYTF	TGTGCCAGCAGCTTAGAGGGAGGGGTGCTCGCTGGCTACACCTTC
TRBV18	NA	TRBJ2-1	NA	CASSPIQGGLEQFF	TGTGCCAGCTCACCAATCCAGGGGGGACTTGAGCAGTTCTTC
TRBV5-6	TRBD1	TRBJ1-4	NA	CASSYGQGFEKLFF	TGTGCCAGCAGCTATGGACAGGGGTTCGAAAAACTGTTTTTT
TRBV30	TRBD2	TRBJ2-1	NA	CAWKTSGGNEQFF	TGTGCCTGGAAAACTAGCGGGGGTAATGAGCAGTTCTTC
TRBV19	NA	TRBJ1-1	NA	CASRGGYEAFF	TGTGCCAGTAGGGGGGGATATGAAGCTTTCTTT
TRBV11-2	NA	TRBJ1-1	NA	CASSRGLNTEAFF	TGTGCCAGCAGCAGGGGGTTGAACACTGAAGCTTTCTTT
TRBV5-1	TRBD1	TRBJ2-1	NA	CASSWADRGDNEQFF	TGCGCCAGCAGCTGGGCGGACAGGGGAGACAATGAGCAGTTCTTC
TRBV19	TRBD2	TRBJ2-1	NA	CARTQRGGNNEQFF	TGTGCCAGAACCCAGCGGGGAGGAAACAATGAGCAGTTCTTC
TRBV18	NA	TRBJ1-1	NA	CASSPRETTEAFF	TGTGCCAGCTCACCACGAGAAACCACTGAAGCTTTCTTT
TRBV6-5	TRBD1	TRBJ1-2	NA	CASRPTGSNGYTF	TGTGCCAGCAGGCCGACAGGGTCAAATGGCTACACCTTC
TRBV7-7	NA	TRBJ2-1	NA	CASSTTKSSYNEQFF	TGTGCCAGCAGCACGACTAAGAGCTCCTACAATGAGCAGTTCTTC
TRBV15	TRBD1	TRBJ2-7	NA	CATSNRQGYSEQYF	TGTGCCACCAGTAATAGACAGGGTTACTCCGAGCAGTACTTC
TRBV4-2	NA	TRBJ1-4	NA	CASSGRGRDEKLFF	TGTGCCAGCAGCGGGCGAGGGAGGGATGAAAAACTGTTTTTT
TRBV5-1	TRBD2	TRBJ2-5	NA	CASSPGLAGGHQETQYF	TGCGCCAGCAGCCCGGGTCTGGCGGGGGGGCACCAAGAGACCCAGTACTTC
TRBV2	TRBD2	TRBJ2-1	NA	CASSGTSGNEQFF	TGTGCCAGCAGTGGGACTAGCGGCAATGAGCAGTTCTTC
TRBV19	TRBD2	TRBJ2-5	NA	CASSPGTSGRAQGETQYF	TGTGCCAGTAGCCCCGGGACTAGCGGGAGGGCCCAAGGAGAGACCCAGTACTTC
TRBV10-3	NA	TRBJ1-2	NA	CAISDFLSAGYTF	TGTGCCATCAGTGACTTCCTATCTGCTGGCTACACCTTC
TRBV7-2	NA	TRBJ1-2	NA	CASSLALGTVYGYTF	TGTGCCAGCAGCTTAGCGCTCGGAACAGTCTATGGCTACACCTTC
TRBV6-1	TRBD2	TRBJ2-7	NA	CASSEVVGILAGGGYEQYF	TGTGCCAGCAGTGAAGTGGTGGGGATACTAGCGGGAGGGGGATACGAGCAGTACTTC
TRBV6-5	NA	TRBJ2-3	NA	CASSYGAGFTDTQYF	TGTGCCAGCAGTTACGGGGCAGGTTTCACAGATACGCAGTATTTT
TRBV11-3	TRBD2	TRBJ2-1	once	CASSPSGSVYNEQFF	TGTGCCAGCAGTCCTAGCGGGAGTGTCTACAATGAGCAGTTCTTC
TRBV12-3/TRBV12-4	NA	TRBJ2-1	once	CASSFGGNEQFF	TGTGCCAGCAGTTTCGGAGGAAATGAGCAGTTCTTC
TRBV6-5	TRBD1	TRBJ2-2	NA	CASSYPQGANTGELFF	TGTGCCAGCAGTTACCCGCAGGGGGCCAACACCGGGGAGCTGTTTTTT
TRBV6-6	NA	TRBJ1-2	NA	CASSTGKGYTF	TGTGCCAGCAGTACAGGGAAGGGCTACACCTTC
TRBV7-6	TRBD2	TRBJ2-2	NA	CASAGAGGANTGELFF	TGTGCCAGCGCTGGAGCGGGAGGAGCGAACACCGGGGAGCTGTTTTTT
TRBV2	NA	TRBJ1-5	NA	CASRKVGLGNQPQHF	TGTGCCAGCAGAAAGGTGGGACTGGGCAATCAGCCCCAGCATTTT
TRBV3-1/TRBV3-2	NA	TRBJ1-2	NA	CASSQGQRYGYTF	TGTGCCAGCAGCCAAGGACAACGATATGGCTACACCTTC
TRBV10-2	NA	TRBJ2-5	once	CASRRQETQYF	TGCGCCAGCAGGAGGCAAGAGACCCAGTACTTC
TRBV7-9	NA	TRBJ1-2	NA	CASSEEPPGGYTF	TGTGCCAGCAGCGAAGAGCCCCCAGGCGGCTACACCTTC
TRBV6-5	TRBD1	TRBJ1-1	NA	CATSGGTTEAFF	TGTGCCACATCAGGGGGTACCACTGAAGCTTTCTTT
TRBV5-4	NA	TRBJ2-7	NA	CASSPEGSRDEQYF	TGTGCCAGCAGCCCTGAAGGGTCCAGGGACGAGCAGTACTTC
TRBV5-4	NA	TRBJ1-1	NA	CASSLPGSPRGTEAFF	TGTGCCAGCAGCTTGCCGGGAAGCCCGCGTGGCACTGAAGCTTTCTTT